This T cell receptor (beta chain) was identified in a study of shared clonotypes between healthy human individuals. Findings of the study overall: A reduction in generation probabilities was seen for non-shared clonotypes relative to those shared by all four donors. Larger richness was generally estimated for naive than memory subsets.

About this clone: As yet, its antigen is unknown.

The CDR3 length is 16 residues. Germline CDR1 is SNHLY and CDR2 is FYNNEI. V dropped 2 bases and J dropped 5 bases, with 15 bases sitting between them. Assay used: immunoSEQ multiplex PCR; TCRdb lists only in-frame clones, some missing. This table holds approximately 2,000,000 clones, 85% to 95% found once. Donors were healthy HIV-negative adults without recently reported acute infections or vaccinations. Material: naive CD4+ T cells from PBMCs. As for subset: CD45RA+ positively selected. This chain links TRBV2 with TRBJ1-4; unclear D gene. This sequence was found in a man aged 18 to 35 in good health. Some clones in this sample may be carry-over from other donors' samples. CDR3 amino acids: CASSESHSVGNEKLFF. As DNA, the CDR3 is TGTGCCAGCAGTGAATCTCACTCGGTGGGCAATGAAAAACTGTTTTTT.